This passage covers 22 T cell receptor beta chains from one sample sequenced in a study of shared clonotypes between healthy human individuals. Naive CD8 cells lacked CD45RO and underwent positive selection for CCR7, leaving out terminally differentiated effector memory CD45RA+ cells. Assay used: immunoSEQ multiplex PCR; TCRdb lists only in-frame clones, some missing. The table records roughly 2.1 million clones, about 93% of them present only once. What was sequenced was naive CD8+ T cells from PBMCs. Receptors originate from a young man in good health. Some clones in this sample may be carry-over from other donors' samples.

The chain recombines TRBV5-6 with TRBJ2-7; D may be TRBD2 (6 bases). V was shortened by 4 bases and J by 3 bases, with 14 bases between the two germline ends. Germline V gene data show CDR1 as SGHDT and CDR2 as YYEEEE. This CDR3 contains 14 residues. In nucleotides, the CDR3 is TGTGCCAGCAGCCCGGGAGTCGGGAACTACGAGCAGTACTTC. This gives the protein CASSPGVGNYEQYF. Full variable domain (rest looked up from reference TRBV5-6 and TRBJ2-7): DAGVTQSPTHLIKTRGQQVTLRCSPKSGHDTVSWYQQALGQGPQFIFQYYEEEERQRGNFPDRFSGHQFPNYSSELNVNALLLGDSALYLCASSPGVGNYEQYFGPGTRLTVT.

The V gene is TRBV28, the J gene TRBJ2-4; D unclear. V was shortened by 3 bases and J by 6 bases, with 3 bases between the two germline ends. Germline V gene sequence: CDR1 MDHEN, CDR2 SYDVKM. This CDR3 has 11 amino acids. For the CDR3, the DNA is TGTGCCAGCAGTTTCTCAAACATTCAGTACTTC. Translated, it gives CASSFSNIQYF.

The chain recombines TRBV18 with TRBJ1-2; D gene uncertain. Germline loops: CDR1 KGHSH, CDR2 LQKENI. This CDR3 is 13 amino acids long. V lost 0 bases, J lost 7 bases, and 9 bases lay in between. CDR3 nucleotides: TGTGCCAGCTCACCACCGGCAGCCGCTGGCTACACCTTC. Translation: CASSPPAAAGYTF.

The chain uses TRBV5-4 and TRBJ2-7; maybe TRBD1 (5 bases). In germline, CDR1 is SGHNT, CDR2 YYREEE (reference sequence). Trimming stripped 0 bases from V and 1 base from J, with 8 bases between. The CDR3 has 14 residues. CDR3 nucleotides: TGTGCCAGCAGCTTGGGCAGGGCTTCCTACGAGCAGTACTTC. It is translated as CASSLGRASYEQYF.

About this clone itself: This same CDR3 is encoded by further DNA sequences in the sample. The CDR3 is CASSLGGGAEQFF. The CDR3 DNA reads TGTGCCAGCAGTTTAGGGGGCGGGGCGGAGCAGTTCTTC. The V gene is TRBV27, the J gene TRBJ2-1; D is perhaps TRBD1 or TRBD2 (6 bases each). V was trimmed by 2 bases and J by 10 bases, leaving 12 bases between them. The CDR3 covers 13 residues. CDR1 and CDR2 (germline): MNHEY, SMNVEV (reference sequence).

The chain links TRBV11-3 to TRBJ1-1; D not resolved. This CDR3 region has 13 residues. Trimming left V 5 bases short and J 1 base short, with 8 bases between. Germline V CDR1 and CDR2: SGHNT, YENEEA. As DNA, the CDR3 is TGTGCCAGCAGCCGTAGAGCGAACACTGAAGCTTTCTTT. As protein: CASSRRANTEAFF.

The chain joins TRBV9 to TRBJ2-5, with a possible D match to TRBD2 (5 bases). The V and J ends lost 0 bases and 5 bases respectively, with 14 bases between them. Looked up from germline, CDR1 is SGDLS and CDR2 is YYNGEE. The CDR3 runs to 15 residues. In DNA form, the CDR3 reads TGTGCCAGCAGCGTAGTTGGGCTGCCGGGGGAGACCCAGTACTTC. Amino acids: CASSVVGLPGETQYF.

The rearrangement uses TRBV7-9 and TRBJ2-7; 11 nucleotides match TRBD1. Germline V lookup: CDR1 SEHNR, CDR2 FQNEAQ (reference sequence). The trim removed 5 bases at V and 4 bases at J, leaving 7 bases unmatched. The CDR3 loop spans 15 amino acids. Here the CDR3 DNA reads TGTGCCAGCAGCCTAGGACAGGGGGCAGTTTACGAGCAGTACTTC. This gives the protein CASSLGQGAVYEQYF.

In this sample, this clone turned up a few times. Other DNA variants within this sample encode the same CDR3. This chain's CDR3 is CASSYYSNQPQHF. The CDR3 DNA follows: TGTGCCAGCAGTTACTATAGCAATCAGCCCCAGCATTTT. The V gene is TRBV27, the J gene TRBJ1-5, with D uncertain. The ends were cut back, 4 bases at V and 0 bases at J, with 4 bases in the middle. Germline CDR1 MNHEY, CDR2 SMNVEV (reference sequence). This CDR3 comprises 13 residues.

CDR3 in DNA: TGTGCCAGCAGCTTGGGAGGCTGGGGACAAGAGACCCAGTACTTC. Translating it yields CASSLGGWGQETQYF. V and J are TRBV5-4 and TRBJ2-5; D ambiguous. CDR1 is SGHNT and CDR2 is YYREEE in the germline V gene (reference sequence). The CDR3 sequence is 15 residues long. Trimming took off 0 bases at V and 2 bases at J, with 11 bases between the two ends.

The V call is TRBV29-1, the J call TRBJ2-3, with 11 bases that match TRBD2. The CDR3 has 15 amino acids. Germline V gives CDR1 SQVTM, CDR2 ANQGSEA. With V trimmed by 5 bases and J by 2 bases, 6 bases remained unmatched. CDR3 region: CSVTPGLADTDTQYF. DNA of the CDR3: TGCAGCGTTACACCGGGACTAGCGGACACAGATACGCAGTATTTT.

The chain employs TRBV6-5 and TRBJ2-1; 10 bases line up with TRBD1. The V gene end was trimmed by 2 bases and the J gene end by 8 bases; junction bases not matched to a gene: 3. CDR1 is MNHEY, CDR2 SVGAGI, per germline. This CDR3 is 14 amino acids long. The CDR3 loop is CASSYGTGVHEQFF. CDR3 coding DNA: TGTGCCAGCAGTTACGGGACAGGGGTTCATGAGCAGTTCTTC.

V and J are TRBV28 and TRBJ1-1; TRBD1 matches at 7 bases. The junction had 5 bases not matched to a gene; V was cut back by 9 bases and J by 1 base. The germline V gene has CDR1 MDHEN and CDR2 SYDVKM. CDR3 length equals 13 residues. The CDR3 DNA reads as TGTGCCAGTCGACAGGGATCGAACACTGAAGCTTTCTTT. Residues: CASRQGSNTEAFF.

V is TRBV7-9 and J is TRBJ2-1, with D perhaps assigned TRBD1 or TRBD2 (5 bases each). Germline V gene sequence: CDR1 SEHNR, CDR2 FQNEAQ (reference sequence). CDR3 length: 15 amino acids. V gave up 5 bases and J gave up 4 bases, with 15 bases separating them. The CDR3 spells CASSDGTAGYNEQFF. The CDR3 DNA sequence: TGTGCCAGCAGCGATGGGACGGCAGGATACAATGAGCAGTTCTTC.

The gene calls are TRBV29-1 and TRBJ2-7; TRBD2 agrees at 11 bases. Germline loops: CDR1 SQVTM, CDR2 ANQGSEA. J gave up 5 bases and V 6 bases, and 9 bases lay outside the gene matches. The CDR3 has 14 amino acids. The DNA for the CDR3 is TGCAGCGTACAGGGCGGTAGCGGGAGGGACGAGCAGTACTTC. Residues: CSVQGGSGRDEQYF.

Note on this clone: A read error may produce the germline difference seen at one junction end. This rearrangement joins TRBV6-6 to TRBJ2-3, with 10 positions matching TRBD2. Per germline, CDR1 MNHNY and CDR2 SVGAGI (reference sequence). This CDR3 spans 14 amino acids. The CDR3 loop reads CAGSLAGGTDTQYF. The CDR3 nucleotides are TGTGCCGGCAGCCTAGCGGGAGGCACAGATACGCAGTATTTT.

J is TRBJ1-4 and V is TRBV10-3; D remains ambiguous. Germline V gives CDR1 ENHRY, CDR2 SYGVKD. This CDR3 is built from 13 residues. The V end lost 0 bases, the J end lost 3 bases, and 2 bases lay between the germline ends. The CDR3 is CAISESSNEKLFF. In DNA form, the CDR3 reads TGTGCCATCAGTGAGTCCTCTAATGAAAAACTGTTTTTT.

The chain joins TRBV27 to TRBJ2-1; possible D gene TRBD1, 6 bases. With 6 bases removed from V and 6 bases from J, the gap between germline ends came to 21 bases. The length of the CDR3 is 16 residues. Germline V gene sequence: CDR1 MNHEY, CDR2 SMNVEV (reference sequence). The CDR3 is CASSPVRVRGLNEQFF. For the CDR3, the DNA is TGTGCCAGCAGCCCCGTTAGGGTCAGGGGCCTCAATGAGCAGTTCTTC.

This chain joins TRBV2 and TRBJ2-5; 9 nucleotides align to TRBD1. From germline, CDR1 is SNHLY and CDR2 FYNNEI. V was pared by 6 bases and J by 4 bases, with 3 bases of the junction left unmatched. The CDR3 runs to 13 residues. The CDR3 loop is CASRNRGLETQYF. The CDR3 DNA follows: TGTGCCAGCAGAAACAGGGGGCTAGAGACCCAGTACTTC.

The V call is TRBV6-5, the J call TRBJ2-3, with D perhaps matching TRBD2 (5 bases). In germline, CDR1 is MNHEY, CDR2 SVGAGI. V was pared by 6 bases and J by 6 bases, with 19 bases between. This CDR3 is 15 amino acids long. The CDR3 loop is CASSRGYTRSDTQYF. CDR3 coding DNA: TGTGCCAGCAGCCGCGGGTACACGCGTTCGGATACGCAGTATTTT.

The rearrangement joins TRBV4-1 to TRBJ2-7, with unresolved D. Trimming took 1 base from V and 3 from J, leaving 13 bases between them. The CDR3 consists of 15 residues. The germline V gene has CDR1 MGHRA and CDR2 YSYEKL. The CDR3 bases are TGCGCCAGCAGCCAAGGGTTCTATAACAACTACGAGCAGTACTTC. It encodes CASSQGFYNNYEQYF.

Remarks on this clone: Other DNA sequences in this sample translate to the same CDR3. This chain connects TRBV7-6 to TRBJ2-7, with TRBD2 matching over 8 bases. The CDR3 has 15 amino acids. Germline-derived CDR1 and CDR2 are SGHVS and FNYEAQ. Unmatched junction bases numbered 10, after V lost 5 bases and J lost 4 bases. CDR3 amino acids: CASSSLSGSRYEQYF. Written as DNA, the CDR3 is TGTGCCAGCAGCAGCCTGAGCGGGAGTAGGTACGAGCAGTACTTC.